This record looks at one TCR beta chain sequence and its context. The record originates from a study of blood T cell repertoires in COVID-19. CDR1 and CDR2 (germline): SGHAT, FQNNGV. Trimming took 3 bases from V and 10 from J; bases not matched to a gene: 14. The CDR3 sequence is 16 residues long. Generated by immunoSEQ multiplex PCR, the TCRdb table keeps only in-frame clones and is missing some. Of about 350,000 clones listed, 89% are singletons. The source is an older woman with COVID-19, enrolled during active disease. Sequencing was done on a sample of peripheral blood. This sequence joins TRBV11-2 and TRBJ2-1; 8 nucleotides line up with TRBD2. CDR3 sequence (DNA): TGTGCCAGCAGCTTTCGTGGGCGGGGGGCTCCACTGGAGCAGTTCTTC. Its translation is CASSFRGRGAPLEQFF.